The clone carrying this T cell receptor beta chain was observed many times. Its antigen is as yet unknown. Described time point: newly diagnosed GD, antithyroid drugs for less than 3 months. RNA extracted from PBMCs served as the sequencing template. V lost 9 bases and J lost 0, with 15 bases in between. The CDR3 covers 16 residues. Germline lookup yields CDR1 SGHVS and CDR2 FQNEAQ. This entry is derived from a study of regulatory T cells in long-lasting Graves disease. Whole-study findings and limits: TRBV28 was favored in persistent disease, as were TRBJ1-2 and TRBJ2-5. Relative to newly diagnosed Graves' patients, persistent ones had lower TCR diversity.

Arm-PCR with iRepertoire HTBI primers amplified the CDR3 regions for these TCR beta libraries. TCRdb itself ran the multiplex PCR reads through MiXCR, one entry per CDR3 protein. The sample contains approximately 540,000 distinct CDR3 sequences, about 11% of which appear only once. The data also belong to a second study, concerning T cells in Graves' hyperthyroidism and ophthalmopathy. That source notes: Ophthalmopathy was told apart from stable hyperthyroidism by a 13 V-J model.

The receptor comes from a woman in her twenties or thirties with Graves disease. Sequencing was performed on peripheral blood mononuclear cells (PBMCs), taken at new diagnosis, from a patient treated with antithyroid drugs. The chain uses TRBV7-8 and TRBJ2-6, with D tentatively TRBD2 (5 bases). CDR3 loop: CASKRGGNSGANVLTF. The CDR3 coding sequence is TGTGCCAGTAAACGGGGTGGGAACTCTGGGGCCAACGTCCTGACTTTC.